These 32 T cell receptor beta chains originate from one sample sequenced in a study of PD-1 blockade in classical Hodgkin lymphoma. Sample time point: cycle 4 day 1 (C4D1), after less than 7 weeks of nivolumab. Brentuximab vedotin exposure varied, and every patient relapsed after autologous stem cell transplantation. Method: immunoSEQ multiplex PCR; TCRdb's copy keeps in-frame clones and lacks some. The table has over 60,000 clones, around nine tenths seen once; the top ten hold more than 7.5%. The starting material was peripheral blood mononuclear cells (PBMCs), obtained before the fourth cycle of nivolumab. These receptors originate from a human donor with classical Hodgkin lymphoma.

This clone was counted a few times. DNA of the CDR3: TGCGCCAGCAGCTTGGACAAGACAGGGGAACCCTACGAGCAGTACTTC. It specifies CASSLDKTGEPYEQYF. The rearrangement uses TRBV5-1 and TRBJ2-7; 8 nucleotides align to TRBD1. CDR3 size: 16 residues. The junction had 7 bases not matched to a gene; V was cut back by 0 bases and J by 2 bases. Per the germline V gene, CDR1 is SGHRS and CDR2 is YFSETQ.

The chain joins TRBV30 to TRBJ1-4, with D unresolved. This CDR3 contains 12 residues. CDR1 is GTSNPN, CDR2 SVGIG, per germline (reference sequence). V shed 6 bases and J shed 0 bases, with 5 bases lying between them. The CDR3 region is CACTSTNEKLFF. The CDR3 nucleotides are TGTGCCTGCACCTCAACTAATGAAAAACTGTTTTTT. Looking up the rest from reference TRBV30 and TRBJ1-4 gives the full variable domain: SQTIHQWPATLVQPVGSPLSLECTVEGTSNPNLYWYRQAAGRGLQLLFYSVGIGQISSEVPQNLSASRPQDRQFILSSKKLLLSDSGFYLCACTSTNEKLFFGSGTQLSVL.

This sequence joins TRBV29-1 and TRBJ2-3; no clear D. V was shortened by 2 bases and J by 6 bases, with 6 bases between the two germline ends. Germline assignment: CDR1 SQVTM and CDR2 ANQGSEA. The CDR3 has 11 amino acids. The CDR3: CSVESRDTQYF. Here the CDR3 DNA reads TGCAGCGTTGAAAGTCGCGATACGCAGTATTTT.

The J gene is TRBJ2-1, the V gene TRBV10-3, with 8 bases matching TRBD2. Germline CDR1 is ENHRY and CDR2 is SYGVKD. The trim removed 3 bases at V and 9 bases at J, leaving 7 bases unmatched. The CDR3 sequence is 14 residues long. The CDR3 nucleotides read TGTGCCATCAGTGACCGGGAGGGCCCCCCTGAGCAGTTCTTC. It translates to CAISDREGPPEQFF.

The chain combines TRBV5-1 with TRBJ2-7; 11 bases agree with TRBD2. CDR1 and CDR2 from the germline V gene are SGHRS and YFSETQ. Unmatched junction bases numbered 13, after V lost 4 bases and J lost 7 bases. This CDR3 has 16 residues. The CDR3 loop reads CASSPQPTSGVGEQYF. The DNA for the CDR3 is TGCGCCAGCAGCCCCCAGCCGACTAGCGGGGTGGGGGAGCAGTACTTC.

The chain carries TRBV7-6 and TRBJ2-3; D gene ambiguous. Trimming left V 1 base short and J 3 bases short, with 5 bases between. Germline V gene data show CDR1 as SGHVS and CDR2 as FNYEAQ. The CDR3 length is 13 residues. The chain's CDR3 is CASSLVGTDTQYF. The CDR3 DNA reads TGTGCCAGCAGCTTAGTGGGGACAGATACGCAGTATTTT.

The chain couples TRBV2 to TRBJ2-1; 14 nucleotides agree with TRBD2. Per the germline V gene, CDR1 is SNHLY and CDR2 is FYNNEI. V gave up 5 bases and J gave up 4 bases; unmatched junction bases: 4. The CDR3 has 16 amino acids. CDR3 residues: CASSSRLAGGYNEQFF. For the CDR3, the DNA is TGTGCCAGCAGTTCCCGACTAGCGGGAGGGTACAATGAGCAGTTCTTC.

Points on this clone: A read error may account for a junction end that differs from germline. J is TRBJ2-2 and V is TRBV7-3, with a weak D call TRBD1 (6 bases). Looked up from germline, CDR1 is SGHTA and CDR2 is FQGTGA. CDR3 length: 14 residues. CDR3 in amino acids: CASGLGQNTGELFF. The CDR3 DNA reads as TGTGCCAGCGGCTTGGGACAGAACACCGGGGAGCTGTTTTTT.

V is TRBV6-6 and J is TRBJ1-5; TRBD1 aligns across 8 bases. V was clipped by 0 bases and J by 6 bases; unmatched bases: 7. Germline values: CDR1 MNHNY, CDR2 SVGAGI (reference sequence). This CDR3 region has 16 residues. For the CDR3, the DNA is TGTGCCAGCAGTTACTCGTCAGGGGGCGGAATTCAGCCCCAGCATTTT. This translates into CASSYSSGGGIQPQHF.

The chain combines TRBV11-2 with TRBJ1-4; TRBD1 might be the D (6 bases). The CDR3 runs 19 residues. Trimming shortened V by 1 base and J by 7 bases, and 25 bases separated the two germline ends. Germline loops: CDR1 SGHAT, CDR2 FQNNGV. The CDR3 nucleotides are TGTGCCAGCAGCTTAGTTCTTTCGTCTTGGGGGGCAGGCGGTGAAAAACTGTTTTTT. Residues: CASSLVLSSWGAGGEKLFF.

The CDR3 region is CAISLGRGETEAFF. The CDR3 region has the DNA TGTGCCATCAGCCTTGGCAGGGGAGAGACTGAAGCTTTCTTT. The V call is TRBV10-3, the J call TRBJ1-1; TRBD1 might be the D (6 bases). The V gene's germline CDR1 is ENHRY and CDR2 SYGVKD. The CDR3 consists of 14 residues. Trimming pared 6 bases from V and 5 bases from J, leaving 16 bases between.

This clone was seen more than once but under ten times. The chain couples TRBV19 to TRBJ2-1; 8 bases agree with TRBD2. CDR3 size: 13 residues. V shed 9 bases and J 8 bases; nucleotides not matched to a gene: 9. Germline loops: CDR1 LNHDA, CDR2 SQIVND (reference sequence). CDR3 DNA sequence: TGTGCCAGCCGACTGCGGGGGGCAGATGAGCAGTTCTTC. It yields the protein CASRLRGADEQFF.

The CDR3 DNA sequence: TGTGCCAGCAGAACTTCGACAGGGGAGGAGCGGGGGCCCTACGAGCAGTACTTC. Translating gives CASRTSTGEERGPYEQYF. The chain uses TRBV25-1 and TRBJ2-7; D tentatively fits TRBD1 or TRBD2 (8 bases each). The ends were cut back, 6 bases at V and 2 bases at J, with 26 bases in the middle. CDR3 length equals 18 residues. Germline CDR1 MGHDK, CDR2 SYGVNS.

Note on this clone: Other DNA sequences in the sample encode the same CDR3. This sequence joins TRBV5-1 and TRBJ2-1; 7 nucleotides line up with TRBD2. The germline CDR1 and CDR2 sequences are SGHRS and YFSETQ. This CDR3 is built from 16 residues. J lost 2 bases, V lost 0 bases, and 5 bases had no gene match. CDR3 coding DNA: TGCGCCAGCAGCTTGGGGTCTAGCGGTCCCTACAATGAGCAGTTCTTC. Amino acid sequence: CASSLGSSGPYNEQFF. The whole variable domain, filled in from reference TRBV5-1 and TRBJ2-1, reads KAGVTQTPRYLIKTRGQQVTLSCSPISGHRSVSWYQQTPGQGLQFLFEYFSETQRNKGNFPGRFSGRQFSNSRSEMNVSTLELGDSALYLCASSLGSSGPYNEQFFGPGTRLTVL.

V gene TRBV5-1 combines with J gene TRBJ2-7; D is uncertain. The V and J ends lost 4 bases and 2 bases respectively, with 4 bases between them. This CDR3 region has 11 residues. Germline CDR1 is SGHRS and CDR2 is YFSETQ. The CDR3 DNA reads TGCGCCAGCAGCACAGCCTACGAGCAGTACTTC. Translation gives CASSTAYEQYF.

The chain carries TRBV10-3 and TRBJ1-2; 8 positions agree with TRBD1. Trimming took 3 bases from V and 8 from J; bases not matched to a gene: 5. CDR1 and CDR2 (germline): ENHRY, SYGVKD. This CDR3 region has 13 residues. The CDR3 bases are TGTGCCATCAGTGACGGGCCAGGGGGCGGCTACACCTTC. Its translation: CAISDGPGGGYTF.

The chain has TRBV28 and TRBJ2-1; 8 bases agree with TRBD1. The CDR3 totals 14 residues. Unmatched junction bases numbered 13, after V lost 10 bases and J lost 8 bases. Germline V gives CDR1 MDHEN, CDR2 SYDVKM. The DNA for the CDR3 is TGTGCCACCTTACCAGGGGGCCAGGGCGATGAGCAGTTCTTC. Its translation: CATLPGGQGDEQFF. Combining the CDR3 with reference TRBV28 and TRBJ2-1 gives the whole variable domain DVKVTQSSRYLVKRTGEKVFLECVQDMDHENMFWYRQDPGLGLRLIYFSYDVKMKEKGDIPEGYSVSREKKERFSLILESASTNQTSMYLCATLPGGQGDEQFFGPGTRLTVL.

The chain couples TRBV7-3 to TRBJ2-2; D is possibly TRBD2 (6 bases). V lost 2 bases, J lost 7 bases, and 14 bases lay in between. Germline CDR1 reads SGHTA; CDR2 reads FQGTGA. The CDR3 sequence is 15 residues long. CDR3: CASSLAEGLGGELFF. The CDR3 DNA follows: TGTGCCAGCAGCTTAGCGGAGGGCCTGGGCGGGGAGCTGTTTTTT.

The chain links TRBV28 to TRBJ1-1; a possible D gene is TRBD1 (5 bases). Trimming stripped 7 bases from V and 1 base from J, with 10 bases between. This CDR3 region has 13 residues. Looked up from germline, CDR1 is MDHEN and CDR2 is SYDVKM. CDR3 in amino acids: CASTRRGNTEAFF. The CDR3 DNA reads TGTGCCAGCACAAGAAGGGGGAACACTGAAGCTTTCTTT.

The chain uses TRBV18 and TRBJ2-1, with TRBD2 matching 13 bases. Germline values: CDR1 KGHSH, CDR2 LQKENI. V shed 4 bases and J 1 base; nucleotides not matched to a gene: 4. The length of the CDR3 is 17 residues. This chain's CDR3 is CASSQLAGGNSYNEQFF. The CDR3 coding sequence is TGTGCCAGCTCACAACTAGCGGGGGGGAATTCCTACAATGAGCAGTTCTTC.

This chain's CDR3 is CSVETLGPHEQFF. The DNA of the CDR3 is TGCAGCGTTGAAACTTTAGGGCCGCATGAGCAGTTCTTC. The V and J genes are TRBV29-1 and TRBJ2-1; D gene unclear. Germline V lookup: CDR1 SQVTM, CDR2 ANQGSEA. Trimming took 2 bases from V and 8 from J, leaving 13 bases between them. The CDR3 consists of 13 residues.

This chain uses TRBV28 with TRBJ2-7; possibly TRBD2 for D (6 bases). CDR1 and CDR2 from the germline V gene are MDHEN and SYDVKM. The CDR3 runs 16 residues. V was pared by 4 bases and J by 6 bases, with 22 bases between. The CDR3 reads CASSSLLPGLGSEQYF. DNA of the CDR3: TGTGCCAGCAGTTCGCTCCTACCGGGACTGGGCTCCGAGCAGTACTTC.

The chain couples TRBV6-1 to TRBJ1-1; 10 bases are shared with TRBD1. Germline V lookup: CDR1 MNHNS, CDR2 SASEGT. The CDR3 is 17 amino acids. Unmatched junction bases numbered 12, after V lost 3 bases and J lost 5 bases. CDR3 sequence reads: CASSEAGTGAFRTEAFF. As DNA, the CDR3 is TGTGCCAGCAGTGAGGCCGGGACAGGGGCCTTTAGGACTGAAGCTTTCTTT.

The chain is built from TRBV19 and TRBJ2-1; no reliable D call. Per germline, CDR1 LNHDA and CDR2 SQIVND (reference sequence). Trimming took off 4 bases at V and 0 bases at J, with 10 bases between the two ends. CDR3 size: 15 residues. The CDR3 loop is CASSTERRSYNEQFF. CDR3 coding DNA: TGTGCCAGTAGTACCGAGAGACGCTCCTACAATGAGCAGTTCTTC.

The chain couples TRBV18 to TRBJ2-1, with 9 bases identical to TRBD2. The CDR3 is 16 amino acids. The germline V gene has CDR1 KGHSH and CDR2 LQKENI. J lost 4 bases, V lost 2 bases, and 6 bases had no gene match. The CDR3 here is CASSPLGGRGYNEQFF. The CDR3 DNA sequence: TGTGCCAGCTCACCATTGGGCGGGAGGGGATACAATGAGCAGTTCTTC.

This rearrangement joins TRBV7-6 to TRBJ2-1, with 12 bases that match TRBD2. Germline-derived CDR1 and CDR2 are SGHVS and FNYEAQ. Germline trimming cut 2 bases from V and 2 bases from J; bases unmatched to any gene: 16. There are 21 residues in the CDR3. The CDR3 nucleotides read TGTGCCAGCAGCTTACGTGGCGGAACCCTGACTAGCGGGAGACCCTACAATGAGCAGTTCTTC. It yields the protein CASSLRGGTLTSGRPYNEQFF.

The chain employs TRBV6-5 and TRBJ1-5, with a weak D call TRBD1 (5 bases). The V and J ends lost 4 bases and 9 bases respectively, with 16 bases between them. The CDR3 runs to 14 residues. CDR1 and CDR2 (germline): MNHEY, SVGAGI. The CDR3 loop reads CASSFDRGRGPQHF. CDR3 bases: TGTGCCAGCAGTTTCGACCGGGGGAGGGGGCCCCAGCATTTT.

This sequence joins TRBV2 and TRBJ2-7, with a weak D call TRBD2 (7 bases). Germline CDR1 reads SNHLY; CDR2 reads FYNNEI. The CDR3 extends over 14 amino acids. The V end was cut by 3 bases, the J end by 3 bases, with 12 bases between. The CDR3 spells CASSDLGGLYEQYF. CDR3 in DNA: TGTGCCAGCAGTGATTTGGGGGGGCTCTACGAGCAGTACTTC.

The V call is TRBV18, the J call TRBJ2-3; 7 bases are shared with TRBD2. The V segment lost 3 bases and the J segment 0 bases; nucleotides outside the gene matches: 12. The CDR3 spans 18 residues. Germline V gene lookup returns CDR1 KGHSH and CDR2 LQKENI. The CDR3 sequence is CASSPGLAVHTSTDTQYF. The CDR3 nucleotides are TGTGCCAGCTCACCGGGCCTAGCGGTACATACTAGCACAGATACGCAGTATTTT. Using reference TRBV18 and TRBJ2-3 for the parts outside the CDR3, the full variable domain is NAGVMQNPRHLVRRRGQEARLRCSPMKGHSHVYWYRQLPEEGLKFMVYLQKENIIDESGMPKERFSAEFPKEGPSILRIQQVVRGDSAAYFCASSPGLAVHTSTDTQYFGPGTRLTVL.

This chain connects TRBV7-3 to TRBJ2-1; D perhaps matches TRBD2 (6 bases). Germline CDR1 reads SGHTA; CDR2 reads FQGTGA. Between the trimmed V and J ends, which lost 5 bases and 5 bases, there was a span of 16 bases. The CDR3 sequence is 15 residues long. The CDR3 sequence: CASSPGLSGNNEQFF. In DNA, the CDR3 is TGTGCCAGCAGCCCCGGACTAAGCGGAAACAATGAGCAGTTCTTC.

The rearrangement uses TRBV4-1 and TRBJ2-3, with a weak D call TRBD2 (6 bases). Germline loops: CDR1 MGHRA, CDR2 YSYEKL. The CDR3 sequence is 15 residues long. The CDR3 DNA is TGCCCCCTCACTCCCCAGCCGGGAGCGTCAGATACGCAGTATTTT. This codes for CPLTPQPGASDTQYF.

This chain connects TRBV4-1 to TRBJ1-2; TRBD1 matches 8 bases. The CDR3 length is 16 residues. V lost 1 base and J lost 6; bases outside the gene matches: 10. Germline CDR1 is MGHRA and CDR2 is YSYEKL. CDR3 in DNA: TGCGCCAGCAGCCAAGCCTGGACAGGGAAACAGGATGGCTACACCTTC. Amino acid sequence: CASSQAWTGKQDGYTF.